Sequencing of this T cell receptor (beta chain) was carried out in a study of blood T cell dynamics during melanoma immunotherapy. The V and J ends lost 3 bases and 8 bases respectively, with 22 bases between them. This CDR3 region has 17 residues. The germline gives CDR1 LNHDA, CDR2 SQIVND (reference sequence). Time point: pre-treatment baseline. One draw preceded checkpoint blockade; another followed its first cycle at week 3. Disease control meant complete response, partial response or stable disease at 12 weeks. Assay used: immunoSEQ multiplex PCR; TCRdb lists only in-frame clones, some missing. The profile shows approximately 23,000 clones, about nine tenths of them singletons.

This receptor was taken from a human donor with melanoma. The genes are TRBV19 and TRBJ2-2; D remains unclear. This material consisted of blood, taken from a patient treated with checkpoint blockade. The CDR3: CASSILGRQVGPGELFF. The CDR3 DNA is TGTGCCAGTAGTATTCTCGGCCGGCAGGTAGGGCCAGGGGAGCTGTTTTTT.